This record covers a single T cell receptor beta chain. Antigen: not known. A second about 6 to 12 cycle PCR used barcoded and J-beta primers. A 12-random-nucleotide template-switch adaptor tagged each cDNA molecule. TCRdb re-analysed the 5' RACE reads in MiXCR, keeping a single row per CDR3 protein. The repertoire holds roughly 2 million distinct CDR3 sequences, with approximately 50% as singletons. This sample was included in a study of blood T cells in healthy people across ages. Regarding the study as a whole: Roughly linear declines in TCR beta diversity per million T cells occurred with age. Naive T cell percentage by flow cytometry tracked strongly with beta diversity.

Isolating PBMCs gave at least 6 million of these cells per sample. With 7 bases removed from V and 3 bases from J, the gap between germline ends came to 9 bases. The CDR3 spans 12 residues. Looked up from germline, CDR1 is SNHLY and CDR2 is FYNNEI. The receptor was isolated from a woman in her thirties or forties in good health. The chain employs TRBV2 and TRBJ1-1; D not certain. The specimen sequenced was blood. CDR3 residues: CASNRGHTEAFF. DNA for the CDR3: TGTGCCAGCAACCGTGGGCACACTGAAGCTTTCTTT.